What follows describes a single TCR beta chain. Methods used by the authors: Quantification of nucleated cells was approximated via reference gene primer amplification. Produced via immunoSEQ multiplex PCR; TCRdb's table is partial and in-frame only. For V, J and clone size, that table is used; D and trimming come from the DNA. The sample has fewer than 350,000 clones, over 75% seen once. The data were obtained in a study of blood T cell repertoires in COVID-19. For the study at large: Sites across the United States, Italy and Spain contributed samples from acute and convalescent COVID-19.

Trimming took 4 bases from V and 6 from J, leaving 16 bases between them. The CDR3 contains 14 residues. Germline V gene lookup returns CDR1 SGHKS and CDR2 YYEKEE (reference sequence). The origin of this receptor is a man between 18 and 29 years old with active or convalescent COVID-19. The genes are TRBV5-5 and TRBJ2-5; D may be TRBD1 (6 bases). What was sequenced was peripheral blood. The CDR3 DNA is TGTGCCAGCAGCGGACAGAGGGCAGAAAAGACCCAGTACTTC. It encodes CASSGQRAEKTQYF.